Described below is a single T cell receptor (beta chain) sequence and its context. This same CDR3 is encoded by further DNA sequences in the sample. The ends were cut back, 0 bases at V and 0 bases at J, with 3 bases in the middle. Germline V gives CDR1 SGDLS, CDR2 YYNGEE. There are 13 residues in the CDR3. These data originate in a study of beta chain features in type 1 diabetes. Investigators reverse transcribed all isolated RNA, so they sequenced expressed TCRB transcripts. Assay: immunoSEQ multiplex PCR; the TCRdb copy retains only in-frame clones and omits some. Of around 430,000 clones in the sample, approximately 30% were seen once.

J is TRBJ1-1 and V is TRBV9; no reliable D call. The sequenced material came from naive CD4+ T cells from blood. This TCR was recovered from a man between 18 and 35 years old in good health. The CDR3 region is CASSVALNTEAFF. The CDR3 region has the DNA TGTGCCAGCAGCGTAGCCCTGAACACTGAAGCTTTCTTT. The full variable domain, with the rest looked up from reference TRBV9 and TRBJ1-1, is DSGVTQTPKHLITATGQRVTLRCSPRSGDLSVYWYQQSLDQGLQFLIQYYNGEERAKGNILERFSAQQFPDLHSELNLSSLELGDSALYFCASSVALNTEAFFGQGTRLTVV.